This T cell receptor beta chain was captured by sequencing in a study of T cell clonotyping in hematopoietic cell transplantation. Study-level findings and limits: Broader posttransplant TCR repertoire diversity was predicted by graft donor and pretransplant recipient Inverse Simpson Index values.

The protocol was immunoSEQ multiplex PCR, while the TCRdb copy is restricted to in-frame clones and leaves out a portion. This sample carries about 29,000 clones, roughly nine tenths of them seen once, and the ten largest clones take about 10%. On this clone: Its target is unknown.

Trimming took 0 bases from V and 4 from J, leaving 9 bases between them. CDR1 and CDR2 from the germline V gene are MNHNY and SVGAGI (reference sequence). The CDR3 runs 14 residues. The sequence was obtained from a female patient aged 50 to 60 who had an allogeneic stem cell transplant from a related donor, so the T cells may come from the graft donor. Some clones in this sample may be carry-over from other donors' samples. Sequenced here: PBMCs, sampled 100 days after allogeneic stem cell transplant. The chain links TRBV6-6 to TRBJ2-5; weak D call: TRBD2 (6 bases). DNA for the CDR3: TGTGCCAGCAGTTACTCGCGGGATGCAGAGACCCAGTACTTC. This gives the protein CASSYSRDAETQYF.